This TCR beta chain derives from a study of blood T cell repertoires in COVID-19. Study context: Both acute and convalescent COVID-19 samples were obtained from the United States, Italy and Spain. The analysed material was cDNA or gDNA that came from T cells, B-cell-depleted T cells, or PBMCs.

In the authors' methods: Amplified reference gene primers provided the basis for estimating nucleated cell counts. Clones were read by immunoSEQ multiplex PCR, and TCRdb kept only the in-frame ones, dropping some. That table is the source of V, J and clone size, and D and trimming were worked out from the DNA. The data show 360,000 or so clones, 90% seen once. The germline gives CDR1 MDHEN, CDR2 SYDVKM. V was trimmed by 5 bases and J by 4 bases, leaving 12 bases between them. The CDR3 length is 14 residues. The rearrangement links TRBV28 to TRBJ1-5; unclear D gene. The clonotype comes from a man younger than 35 with active or convalescent COVID-19. The sample comprised peripheral blood. CDR3: CASSLRRDNQPQHF. CDR3 nucleotide sequence: TGTGCCAGCAGTCTCAGACGGGATAATCAGCCCCAGCATTTT.